The clone carrying this T cell receptor (beta chain) was observed many times. Researchers prepared the TCRbeta library using unique molecular identifiers, the study reports. TCRdb re-called the PCR reads with MiXCR, one entry per CDR3 protein. The table lists more than 300,000 distinct CDR3 sequences, 15% to 20% of them singletons, with roughly 40% in the top ten. The CDR3 totals 16 residues. V was pared by 2 bases and J by 5 bases, with 18 bases between. Germline V lookup: CDR1 MDHEN, CDR2 SYDVKM. The entry originates in a study of T-cell reconstitution after alpha-beta-depleted transplantation in children.

This sequence was found in a male patient aged 2-9 years who had a stem cell transplant for acute lymphoblastic leukemia, so the T cells may come from the graft donor. The chain recombines TRBV28 with TRBJ2-5; D gene unclear. The source material was PBMCs, mostly from graft donor cells, sampled 360 days after TCRalphabeta/CD19-depleted stem cell transplant. CDR3 residues: CASSLRVLVPQETQYF. DNA of the CDR3: TGTGCCAGCAGTTTACGAGTGTTAGTCCCCCAGGAGACCCAGTACTTC.